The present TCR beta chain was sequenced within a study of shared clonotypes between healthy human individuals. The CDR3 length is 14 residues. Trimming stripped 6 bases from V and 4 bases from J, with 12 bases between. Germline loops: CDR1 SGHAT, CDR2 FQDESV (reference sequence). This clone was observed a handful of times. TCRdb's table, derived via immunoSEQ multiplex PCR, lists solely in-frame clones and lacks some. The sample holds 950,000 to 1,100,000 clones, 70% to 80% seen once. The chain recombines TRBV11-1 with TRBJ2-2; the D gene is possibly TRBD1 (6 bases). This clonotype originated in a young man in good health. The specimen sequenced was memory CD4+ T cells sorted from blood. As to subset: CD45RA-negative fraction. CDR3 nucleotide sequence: TGTGCCAGCAGACCAACAGGGATCACCGGGGAGCTGTTTTTT. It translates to CASRPTGITGELFF.